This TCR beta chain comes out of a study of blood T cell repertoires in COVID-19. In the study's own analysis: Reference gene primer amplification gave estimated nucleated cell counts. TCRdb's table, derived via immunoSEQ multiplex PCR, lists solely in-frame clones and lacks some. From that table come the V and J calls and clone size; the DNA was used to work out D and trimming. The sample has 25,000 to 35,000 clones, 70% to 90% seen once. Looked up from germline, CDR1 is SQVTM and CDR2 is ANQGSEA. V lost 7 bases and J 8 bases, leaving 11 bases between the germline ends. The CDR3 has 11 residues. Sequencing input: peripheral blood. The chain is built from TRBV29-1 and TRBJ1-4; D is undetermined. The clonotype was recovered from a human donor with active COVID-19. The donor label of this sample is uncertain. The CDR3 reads CSAGEEEKLFF. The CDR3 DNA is TGCAGCGCCGGGGAGGAGGAAAAACTGTTTTTT.